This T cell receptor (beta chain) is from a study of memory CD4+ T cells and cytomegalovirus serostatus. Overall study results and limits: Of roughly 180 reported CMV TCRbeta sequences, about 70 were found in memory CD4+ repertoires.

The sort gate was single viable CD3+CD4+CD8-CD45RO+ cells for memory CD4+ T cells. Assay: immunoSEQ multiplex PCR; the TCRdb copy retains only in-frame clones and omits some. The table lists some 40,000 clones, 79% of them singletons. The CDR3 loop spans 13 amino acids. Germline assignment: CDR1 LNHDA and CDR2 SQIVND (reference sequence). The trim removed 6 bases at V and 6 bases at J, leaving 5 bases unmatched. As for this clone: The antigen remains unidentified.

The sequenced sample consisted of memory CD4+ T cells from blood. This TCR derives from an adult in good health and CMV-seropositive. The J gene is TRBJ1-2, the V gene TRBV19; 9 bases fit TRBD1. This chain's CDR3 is CASSHTGGDGYTF. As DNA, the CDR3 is TGTGCCAGTAGCCATACAGGGGGCGATGGCTACACCTTC.